In its sample, the clone carrying this TCR beta chain was seen many times. This record belongs to a study of T-cell reconstitution after alpha-beta-depleted transplantation in children. This CDR3 comprises 12 residues. V lost 0 bases and J lost 9, with 6 bases in between. Germline CDR1 is SGHVS and CDR2 is FQNEAQ. Researchers prepared the TCRbeta library using unique molecular identifiers, the study reports. Via MiXCR, TCRdb re-called the PCR reads, giving one row per CDR3 protein. The sample holds hundreds of thousands of distinct CDR3 sequences, roughly 8.2% seen once. The genes are TRBV7-8 and TRBJ2-1; a possible D gene is TRBD1 (6 bases). This sample comprised PBMCs, mostly from graft donor cells, obtained 180 days after TCRalphabeta/CD19-depleted stem cell transplant. This receptor was identified in a male patient aged 10 to 17 who had a stem cell transplant for acute lymphoblastic leukemia, so the T cells may come from the graft donor. In DNA form, the CDR3 reads TGTGCCAGCAGCTTAGCAGGGGGTGAGCAGTTCTTC. This sequence encodes CASSLAGGEQFF. Filled out from reference TRBV7-8 and TRBJ2-1, the complete variable domain reads GAGVSQSPRYKVAKRGQDVALRCDPISGHVSLFWYQQALGQGPEFLTYFQNEAQLDKSGLPSDRFFAERPEGSVSTLKIQRTQQEDSAVYLCASSLAGGEQFFGPGTRLTVL.